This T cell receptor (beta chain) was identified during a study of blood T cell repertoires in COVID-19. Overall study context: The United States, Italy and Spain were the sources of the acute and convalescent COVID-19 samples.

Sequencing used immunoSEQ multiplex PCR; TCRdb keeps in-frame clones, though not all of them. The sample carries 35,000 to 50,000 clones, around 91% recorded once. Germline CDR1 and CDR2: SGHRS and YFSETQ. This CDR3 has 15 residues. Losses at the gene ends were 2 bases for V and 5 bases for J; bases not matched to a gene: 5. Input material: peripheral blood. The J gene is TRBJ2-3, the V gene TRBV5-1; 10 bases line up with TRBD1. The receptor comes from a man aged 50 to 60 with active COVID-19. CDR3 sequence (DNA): TGCGCCAGCAGCTTCGGGACAGGGGATATAGATACGCAGTATTTT. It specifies CASSFGTGDIDTQYF. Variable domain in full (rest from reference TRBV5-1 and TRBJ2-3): KAGVTQTPRYLIKTRGQQVTLSCSPISGHRSVSWYQQTPGQGLQFLFEYFSETQRNKGNFPGRFSGRQFSNSRSEMNVSTLELGDSALYLCASSFGTGDIDTQYFGPGTRLTVL.